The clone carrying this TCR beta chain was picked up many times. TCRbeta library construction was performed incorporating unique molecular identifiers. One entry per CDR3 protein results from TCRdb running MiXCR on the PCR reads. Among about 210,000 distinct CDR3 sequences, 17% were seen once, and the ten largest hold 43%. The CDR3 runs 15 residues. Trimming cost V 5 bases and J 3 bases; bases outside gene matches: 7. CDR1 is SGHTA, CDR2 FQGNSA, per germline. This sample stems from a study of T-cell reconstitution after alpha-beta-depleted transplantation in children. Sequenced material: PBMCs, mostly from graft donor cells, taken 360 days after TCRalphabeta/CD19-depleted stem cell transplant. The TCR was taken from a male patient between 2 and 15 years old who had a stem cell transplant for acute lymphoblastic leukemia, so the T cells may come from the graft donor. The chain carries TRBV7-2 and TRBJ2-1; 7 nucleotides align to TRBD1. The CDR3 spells CASSRRDSLYNEQFF. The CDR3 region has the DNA TGTGCCAGCAGCCGACGGGACAGCCTCTACAATGAGCAGTTCTTC.